The 17 T cell receptor beta chains below come from one sample, sequenced in a study of blood T cell repertoires in COVID-19. The method was immunoSEQ multiplex PCR; TCRdb's version includes in-frame clones alone and lacks a portion of them. The repertoire has roughly 190,000 clones, more than 70% of them found once; the top ten carry 2.5% to 3.5%. Sequenced material: peripheral blood. All receptors come from a middle-aged man with active or convalescent COVID-19.

The chain joins TRBV18 to TRBJ1-6, with D perhaps matching TRBD1 (6 bases). Trimming pared 2 bases from V and 6 bases from J, leaving 11 bases between. This CDR3 is built from 15 residues. Germline V lookup: CDR1 KGHSH, CDR2 LQKENI. Written as DNA, the CDR3 is TGTGCCAGCTCACCAGAGGGGGGGGGTAATTCACCCCTCCACTTT. This encodes CASSPEGGGNSPLHF.

The rearrangement joins TRBV27 to TRBJ2-2; TRBD2 matches at 11 bases. The CDR3 consists of 17 residues. The ends lost 4 bases at V and 1 base at J; junction bases unmatched: 5. Germline assignment: CDR1 MNHEY and CDR2 SMNVEV (reference sequence). CDR3 sequence reads: CASSSPGLAGNTGELFF. CDR3 nucleotide sequence: TGTGCCAGCAGTTCACCAGGACTAGCGGGGAACACCGGGGAGCTGTTTTTT.

The chain uses TRBV30 and TRBJ2-2; the match to TRBD2 covers 10 bases. The CDR3 contains 16 residues. Trimming took 0 bases from V and 3 from J; bases not matched to a gene: 4. Per the germline V gene, CDR1 is GTSNPN and CDR2 is SVGIG (reference sequence). The CDR3 coding sequence is TGTGCCTGGAGTGTAGCGGGGGGGGACCACACCGGGGAGCTGTTTTTT. Translated, it gives CAWSVAGGDHTGELFF.

The V gene is TRBV5-1, the J gene TRBJ2-2, with a tentative D call TRBD1 (5 bases). CDR1 and CDR2 from the germline V gene are SGHRS and YFSETQ. The length of the CDR3 is 15 residues. Trimming shortened V by 3 bases and J by 1 base, and 10 bases separated the two germline ends. Written as DNA, the CDR3 is TGCGCCAGCAGCTACAATACAGGGAACACCGGGGAGCTGTTTTTT. This encodes CASSYNTGNTGELFF.

The V and J genes are TRBV3-1 (or the pseudogene TRBV3-2) and TRBJ1-1; D not certain. Trimming took 4 bases from V and 3 from J, leaving 9 bases between them. The CDR3 length is 13 residues. CDR1 and CDR2 (germline): LGHDT, YNNKEL (reference sequence). The CDR3 spells CASSPSGYTEAFF. The DNA for the CDR3 is TGTGCCAGCAGCCCGTCGGGGTACACTGAAGCTTTCTTT.

The rearrangement links TRBV14 to TRBJ1-6, with TRBD1 identical over 8 bases. Germline values: CDR1 SGHDN, CDR2 FVKESK. The CDR3 has 16 residues. Germline trimming cut 3 bases from V and 6 bases from J; bases unmatched to any gene: 7. CDR3 region: CASSQLGTGRNSPLHF. The CDR3 DNA reads as TGTGCCAGCAGCCAGTTAGGGACAGGTCGTAATTCACCCCTCCACTTT.

The V gene is TRBV6-1, the J gene TRBJ2-7, with TRBD2 matching over 7 bases. Germline assignment: CDR1 MNHNS and CDR2 SASEGT. With 0 bases clipped from V and 2 bases from J, the junction kept 7 bases outside the gene matches. CDR3 size: 16 residues. The CDR3: CASSEAITAGAYEQYF. In DNA, the CDR3 is TGTGCCAGCAGTGAAGCCATCACGGCGGGGGCCTACGAGCAGTACTTC.

The chain carries TRBV28 and TRBJ1-5, with 9 bases identical to TRBD1. Trimming took 7 bases from V and 5 from J; bases not matched to a gene: 9. In germline, CDR1 is MDHEN, CDR2 SYDVKM. There are 15 residues in the CDR3. The CDR3 DNA reads TGTGCCAGCACATATGACAGGGGGGTCGATCAGCCCCAGCATTTT. It specifies CASTYDRGVDQPQHF.

The J gene is TRBJ2-7, the V gene TRBV27; the match to TRBD1 covers 9 bases. Per the germline V gene, CDR1 is MNHEY and CDR2 is SMNVEV (reference sequence). V lost 10 bases, J lost 3 bases, and 7 bases stayed unmatched. This CDR3 region has 13 residues. CDR3 in amino acids: CATSGTGNYEQYF. As DNA, the CDR3 is TGTGCCACCTCCGGGACAGGGAACTACGAGCAGTACTTC.

This chain joins TRBV6-5 and TRBJ1-5; possibly TRBD1 for D (6 bases). CDR1 MNHEY and CDR2 SVGAGI come from the germline V gene. This CDR3 has 13 residues. V was pared by 6 bases and J by 5 bases, with 11 bases between. CDR3 protein: CASSRDNYQPQHF. The DNA for the CDR3 is TGTGCCAGCAGCCGGGACAACTATCAGCCCCAGCATTTT.

V usage is TRBV29-1 and J usage is TRBJ2-1; no clear D gene. Germline V gives CDR1 SQVTM, CDR2 ANQGSEA. The V and J ends lost 0 bases and 8 bases respectively, with 17 bases between them. The CDR3 has 15 amino acids. The CDR3 region has the DNA TGCAGCGTTGAAGACTCCAAGGCAGCCGAGGATGAGCAGTTCTTC. This translates into CSVEDSKAAEDEQFF.

V usage is TRBV28 and J usage is TRBJ1-4, with unresolved D. There are 16 residues in the CDR3. The V and J ends lost 5 bases and 0 bases respectively, with 13 bases between them. Germline V gives CDR1 MDHEN, CDR2 SYDVKM. CDR3: CASSRRTGATNEKLFF. The DNA of the CDR3 is TGTGCCAGCAGTCGGCGGACGGGAGCAACTAATGAAAAACTGTTTTTT.

The gene calls are TRBV28 and TRBJ1-4, with 7 positions matching TRBD1. The CDR3 runs 16 residues. V was clipped by 6 bases and J by 6 bases; unmatched bases: 13. Germline V gene sequence: CDR1 MDHEN, CDR2 SYDVKM. The CDR3 sequence is CASSFVFGTEDEKLFF. The DNA of the CDR3 is TGTGCCAGCAGCTTCGTCTTTGGGACAGAGGATGAAAAACTGTTTTTT.

The chain uses TRBV25-1 and TRBJ1-3; D is perhaps TRBD1 (6 bases). V was clipped by 5 bases and J by 8 bases, with 13 bases between them. The CDR3 has 13 residues. Germline CDR1 reads MGHDK; CDR2 reads SYGVNS. DNA of the CDR3: TGTGCCAGCAGTCCCAGGGGTGGGCACACCATATATTTT. Translated: CASSPRGGHTIYF.

The CDR3 spells CASSLAQTSGPYEQYF. The CDR3 DNA is TGTGCCAGCAGCTTAGCGCAGACTAGCGGTCCCTACGAGCAGTACTTC. J is TRBJ2-7 and V is TRBV7-6; TRBD2 matches 9 bases. The CDR3 totals 16 residues. V was pared by 0 bases and J by 2 bases, with 5 bases of the junction left unmatched. Looked up from germline, CDR1 is SGHVS and CDR2 is FNYEAQ.

V and J are TRBV15 and TRBJ1-2; D perhaps matches TRBD1 (6 bases). The CDR3 sequence is 14 residues long. Trimming cost V 0 bases and J 8 bases, with 13 bases left between them. Germline V gene sequence: CDR1 LNHNV, CDR2 YYDKDF (reference sequence). The CDR3 DNA reads as TGTGCCACCAGCAGAGATCGAACAGGGTCAGGCTACACCTTC. The encoded protein is CATSRDRTGSGYTF.

This chain joins TRBV4-3 and TRBJ1-6, with D possibly being TRBD1 (5 bases). Germline V CDR1 and CDR2: LGHNA, YSLEER. The length of the CDR3 is 17 residues. V was cut by 1 base and J by 3 bases, with 13 bases left in between. The CDR3 nucleotides are TGCGCCAGCAGCCAAGGGTCCTCTGACAGCTATAATTCACCCCTCCACTTT. This sequence encodes CASSQGSSDSYNSPLHF.